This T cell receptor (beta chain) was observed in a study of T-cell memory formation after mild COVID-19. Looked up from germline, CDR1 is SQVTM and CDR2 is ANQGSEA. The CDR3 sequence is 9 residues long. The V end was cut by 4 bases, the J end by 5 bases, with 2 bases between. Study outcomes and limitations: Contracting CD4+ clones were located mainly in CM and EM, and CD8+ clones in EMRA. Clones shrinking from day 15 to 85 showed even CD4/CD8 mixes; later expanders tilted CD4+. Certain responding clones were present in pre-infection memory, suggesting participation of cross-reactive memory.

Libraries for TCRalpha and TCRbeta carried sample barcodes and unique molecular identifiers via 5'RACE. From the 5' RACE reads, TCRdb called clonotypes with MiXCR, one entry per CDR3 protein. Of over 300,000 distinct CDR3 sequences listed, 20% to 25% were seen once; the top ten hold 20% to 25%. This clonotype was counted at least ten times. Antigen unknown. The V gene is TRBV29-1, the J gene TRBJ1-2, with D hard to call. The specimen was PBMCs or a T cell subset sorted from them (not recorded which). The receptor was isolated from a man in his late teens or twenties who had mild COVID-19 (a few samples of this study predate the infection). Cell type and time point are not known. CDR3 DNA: TGCAGCGTTGCGTATGGCTACACCTTC. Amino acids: CSVAYGYTF.